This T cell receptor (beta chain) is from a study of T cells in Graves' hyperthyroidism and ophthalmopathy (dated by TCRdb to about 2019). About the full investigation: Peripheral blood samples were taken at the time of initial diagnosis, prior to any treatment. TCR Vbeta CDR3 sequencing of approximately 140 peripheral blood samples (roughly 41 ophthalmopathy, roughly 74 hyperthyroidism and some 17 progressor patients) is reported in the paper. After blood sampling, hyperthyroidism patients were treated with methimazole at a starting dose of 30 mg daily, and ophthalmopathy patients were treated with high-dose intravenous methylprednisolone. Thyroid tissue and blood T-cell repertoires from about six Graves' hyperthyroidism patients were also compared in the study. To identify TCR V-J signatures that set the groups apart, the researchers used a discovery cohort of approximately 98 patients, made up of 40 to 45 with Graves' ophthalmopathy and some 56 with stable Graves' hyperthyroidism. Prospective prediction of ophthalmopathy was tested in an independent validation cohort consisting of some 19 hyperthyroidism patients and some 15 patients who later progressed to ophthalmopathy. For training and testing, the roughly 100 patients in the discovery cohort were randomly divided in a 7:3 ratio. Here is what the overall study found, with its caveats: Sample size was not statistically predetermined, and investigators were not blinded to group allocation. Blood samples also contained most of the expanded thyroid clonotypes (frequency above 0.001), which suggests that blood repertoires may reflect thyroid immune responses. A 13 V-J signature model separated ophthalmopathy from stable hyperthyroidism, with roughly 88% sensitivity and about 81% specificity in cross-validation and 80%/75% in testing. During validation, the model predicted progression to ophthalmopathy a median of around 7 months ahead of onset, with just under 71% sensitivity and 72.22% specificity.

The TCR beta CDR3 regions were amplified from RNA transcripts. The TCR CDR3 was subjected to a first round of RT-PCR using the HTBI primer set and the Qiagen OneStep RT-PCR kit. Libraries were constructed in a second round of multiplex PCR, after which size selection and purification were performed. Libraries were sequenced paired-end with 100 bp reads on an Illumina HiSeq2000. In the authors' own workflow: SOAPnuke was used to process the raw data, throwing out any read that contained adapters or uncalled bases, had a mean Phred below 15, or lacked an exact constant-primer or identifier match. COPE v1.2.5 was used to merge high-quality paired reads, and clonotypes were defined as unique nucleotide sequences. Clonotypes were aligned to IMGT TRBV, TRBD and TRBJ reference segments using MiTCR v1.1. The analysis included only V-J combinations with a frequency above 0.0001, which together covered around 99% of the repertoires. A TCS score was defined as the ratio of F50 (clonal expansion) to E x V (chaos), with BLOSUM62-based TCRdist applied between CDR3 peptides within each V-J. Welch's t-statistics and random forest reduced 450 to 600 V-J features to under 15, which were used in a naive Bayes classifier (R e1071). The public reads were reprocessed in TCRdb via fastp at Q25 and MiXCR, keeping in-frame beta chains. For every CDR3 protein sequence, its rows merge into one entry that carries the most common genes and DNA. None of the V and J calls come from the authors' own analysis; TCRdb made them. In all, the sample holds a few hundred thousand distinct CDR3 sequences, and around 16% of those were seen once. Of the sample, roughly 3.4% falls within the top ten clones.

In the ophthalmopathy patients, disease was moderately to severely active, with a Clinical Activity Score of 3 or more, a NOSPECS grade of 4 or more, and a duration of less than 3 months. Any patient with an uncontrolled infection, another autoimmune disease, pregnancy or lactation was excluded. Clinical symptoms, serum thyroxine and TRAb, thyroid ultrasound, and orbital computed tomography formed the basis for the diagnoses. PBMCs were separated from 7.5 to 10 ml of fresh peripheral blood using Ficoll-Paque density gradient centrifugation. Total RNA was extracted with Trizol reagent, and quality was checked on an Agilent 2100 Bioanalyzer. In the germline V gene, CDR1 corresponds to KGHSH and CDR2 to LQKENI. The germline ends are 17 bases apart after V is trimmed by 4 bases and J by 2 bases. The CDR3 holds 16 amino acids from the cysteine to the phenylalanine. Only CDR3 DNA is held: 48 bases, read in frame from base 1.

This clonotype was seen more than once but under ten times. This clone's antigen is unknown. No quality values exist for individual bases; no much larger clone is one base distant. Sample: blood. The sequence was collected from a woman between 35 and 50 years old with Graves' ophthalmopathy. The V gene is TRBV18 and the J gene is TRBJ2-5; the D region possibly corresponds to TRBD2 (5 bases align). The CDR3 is CASSRARIAIQETQYF. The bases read TGTGCCAGCTCACGCGCAAGAATAGCGATACAAGAGACCCAGTACTTC.